This TCR beta chain comes out of a study of T cells in Graves' hyperthyroidism and ophthalmopathy. RNA transcripts were the template for amplifying TCR beta CDR3 regions. During a first-round RT-PCR of the TCR CDR3, the HTBI primer set was used. A single record per CDR3 protein comes from TCRdb applying MiXCR to the multiplex PCR reads. Found here are approximately 220,000 distinct CDR3 sequences, around 16% of them singletons; the top ten hold roughly 44%. This CDR3 has 15 residues. V shed 2 bases, J shed 3 bases, and the junction held 4 bases outside the gene matches. Germline V gives CDR1 KGHSH, CDR2 LQKENI.

This clonotype originated in a man aged 35-49 years with Graves' hyperthyroidism. Sample: blood. V and J are TRBV18 and TRBJ1-2; TRBD1 aligns across 9 bases. CDR3 sequence: CASSPNRGPYYGYTF. For the CDR3, the DNA is TGTGCCAGCTCACCAAACAGGGGGCCGTACTATGGCTACACCTTC.